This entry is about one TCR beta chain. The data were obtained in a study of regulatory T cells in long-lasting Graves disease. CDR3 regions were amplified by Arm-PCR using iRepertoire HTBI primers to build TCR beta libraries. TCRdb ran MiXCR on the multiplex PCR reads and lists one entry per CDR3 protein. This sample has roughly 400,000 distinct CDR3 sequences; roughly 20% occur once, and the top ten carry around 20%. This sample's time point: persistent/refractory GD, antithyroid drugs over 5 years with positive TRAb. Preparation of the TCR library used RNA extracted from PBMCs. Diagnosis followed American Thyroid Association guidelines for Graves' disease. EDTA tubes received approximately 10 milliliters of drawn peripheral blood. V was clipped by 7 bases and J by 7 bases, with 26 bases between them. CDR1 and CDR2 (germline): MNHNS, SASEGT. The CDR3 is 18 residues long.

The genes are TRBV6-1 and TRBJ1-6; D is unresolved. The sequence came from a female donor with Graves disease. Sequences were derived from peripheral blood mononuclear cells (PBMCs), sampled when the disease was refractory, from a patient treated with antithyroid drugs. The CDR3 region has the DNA TGTGCCAGCACCACAGTTTCCCCTTCCAGCTCCTGGAATTCACCCCTCCACTTT. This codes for CASTTVSPSSSWNSPLHF.